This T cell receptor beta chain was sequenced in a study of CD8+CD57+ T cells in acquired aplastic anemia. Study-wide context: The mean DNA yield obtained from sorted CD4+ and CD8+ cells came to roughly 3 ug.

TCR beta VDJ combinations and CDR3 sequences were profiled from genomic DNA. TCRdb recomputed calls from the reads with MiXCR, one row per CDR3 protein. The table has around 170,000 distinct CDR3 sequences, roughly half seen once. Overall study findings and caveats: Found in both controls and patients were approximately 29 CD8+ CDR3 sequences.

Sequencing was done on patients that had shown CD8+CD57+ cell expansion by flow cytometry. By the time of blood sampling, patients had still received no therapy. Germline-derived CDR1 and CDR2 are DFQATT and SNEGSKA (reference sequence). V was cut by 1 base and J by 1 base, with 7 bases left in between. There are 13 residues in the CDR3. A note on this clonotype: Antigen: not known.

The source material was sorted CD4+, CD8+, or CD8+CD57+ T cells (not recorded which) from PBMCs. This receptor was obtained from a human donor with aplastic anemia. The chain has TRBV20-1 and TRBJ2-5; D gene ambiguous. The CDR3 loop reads CSARGPAQETQYF. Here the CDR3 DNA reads TGCAGTGCTAGAGGTCCCGCCCAAGAGACCCAGTACTTC.